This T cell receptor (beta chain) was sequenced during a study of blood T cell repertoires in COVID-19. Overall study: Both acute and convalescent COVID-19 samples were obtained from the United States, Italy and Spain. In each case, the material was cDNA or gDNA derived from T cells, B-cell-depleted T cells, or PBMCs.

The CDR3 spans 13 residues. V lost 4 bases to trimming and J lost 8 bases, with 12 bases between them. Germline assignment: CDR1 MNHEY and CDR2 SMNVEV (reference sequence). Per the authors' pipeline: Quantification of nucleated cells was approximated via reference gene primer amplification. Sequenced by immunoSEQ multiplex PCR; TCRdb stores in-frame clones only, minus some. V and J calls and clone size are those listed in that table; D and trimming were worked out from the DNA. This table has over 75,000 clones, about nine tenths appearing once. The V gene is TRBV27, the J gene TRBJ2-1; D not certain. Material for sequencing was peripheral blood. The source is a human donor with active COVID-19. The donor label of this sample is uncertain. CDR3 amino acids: CASSSPIWHEQFF. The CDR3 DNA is TGTGCCAGCAGTTCCCCCATTTGGCATGAGCAGTTCTTC.